This entry lists 9 T cell receptor beta chains sequenced from one sample in a study of regulatory T cells in long-lasting Graves disease. Stated time point: newly diagnosed GD, antithyroid drugs for less than 3 months. There was RNA extracted from PBMCs, and the TCR library was made from it. iRepertoire HTBI primers and Arm-PCR of CDR3 regions built TCR beta libraries. TCRdb independently ran MiXCR on the multiplex PCR reads; one entry per CDR3 protein. The table has 380,000 or so distinct CDR3 sequences, 16% seen once; the top ten hold around 20%. A further study also used this sample, focusing on T cells in Graves' hyperthyroidism and ophthalmopathy.

The sample here was peripheral blood mononuclear cells (PBMCs), taken at new diagnosis, from a patient treated with antithyroid drugs. The receptors derive from a woman aged 18-35 years with Graves disease.

This clonotype was observed many times. The chain is built from TRBV2 and TRBJ2-1, with 9 bases lining up with TRBD1. CDR3 length: 16 residues. Losses at the gene ends were 7 bases for V and 10 bases for J; bases not matched to a gene: 17. From germline, CDR1 is SNHLY and CDR2 FYNNEI. CDR3 amino acids: CASIPFPGTGTYEQFF. The CDR3 DNA sequence: TGTGCCAGCATACCCTTCCCCGGGACAGGGACCTACGAGCAGTTCTTC.

For this clonotype: A much larger clone differs by one base, so this may be a read error. The chain is built from TRBV28 and TRBJ2-1; 7 nucleotides align to TRBD1. The CDR3 sequence is 15 residues long. The junction had 19 bases not matched to a gene; V was cut back by 7 bases and J by 13 bases. Germline V gene data show CDR1 as MDHEN and CDR2 as SYDVKM. As DNA, the CDR3 is TGTGCCAGCACCCGGGCAGGGGGTGATGTAGAGACCCAGTTCTTC. It yields the protein CASTRAGGDVETQFF.

The chain combines TRBV6-2 or TRBV6-3 with TRBJ1-5, with D unresolved. V was pared by 5 bases and J by 9 bases, with 11 bases between. The CDR3 contains 12 residues. Germline assignment: CDR1 MNHEY and CDR2 SVGEGT. The CDR3 coding sequence is TGTGCCAGCAGTGAATCTCAGCGGCCCCAGCATTTT. As protein: CASSESQRPQHF.

The CDR3 here is CSARSDSPENTEAFF. CDR3 DNA sequence: TGCAGTGCTAGATCGGACAGCCCGGAGAACACTGAAGCTTTCTTT. V is TRBV20-1 and J is TRBJ1-1; the D gene is possibly TRBD1 (6 bases). The germline V gene has CDR1 DFQATT and CDR2 SNEGSKA (reference sequence). V dropped 2 bases and J dropped 1 base, with 14 bases sitting between them. The CDR3 has 15 residues.

The chain is built from TRBV5-1 and TRBJ2-3, with D uncertain. The CDR3 has 12 amino acids. Trimming removed 4 bases at V and 5 bases at J, with 8 bases between. The germline CDR1 and CDR2 sequences are SGHRS and YFSETQ. CDR3 sequence (DNA): TGCGCCAGCAGCCCCGACAAAGATACGCAGTATTTT. This translates into CASSPDKDTQYF.

This clonotype was seen many times. The V gene is TRBV9, the J gene TRBJ2-1; 9 bases are a match to TRBD2. Germline trimming cut 6 bases from V and 5 bases from J; bases unmatched to any gene: 15. Germline V gene sequence: CDR1 SGDLS, CDR2 YYNGEE. The CDR3 totals 17 residues. CDR3 nucleotide sequence: TGTGCCAGCACCAAAGGCCCCTTAGCGGGGGCCCACAATGAGCAGTTCTTC. This gives the protein CASTKGPLAGAHNEQFF.

At least ten counts were recorded for this clonotype. As DNA, the CDR3 is TGCAGTGCTAGCGACAGTCACGAGACCCAGTACTTC. This sequence encodes CSASDSHETQYF. The rearrangement joins TRBV20-1 to TRBJ2-5; maybe TRBD1 (5 bases). The germline V gene has CDR1 DFQATT and CDR2 SNEGSKA (reference sequence). Trimming took 3 bases from V and 5 from J, leaving 10 bases between them. The CDR3 has 12 amino acids.

The sample holds many counts of this clonotype. The chain uses TRBV6-1 and TRBJ2-2, with 7 bases identical to TRBD1. Germline values: CDR1 MNHNS, CDR2 SASEGT. The trim removed 8 bases at V and 4 bases at J, leaving 13 bases unmatched. The CDR3 has 16 residues. This chain's CDR3 is CASRRRGRTGTGELFF. CDR3 DNA sequence: TGTGCCAGCCGTCGAAGGGGGCGAACCGGCACCGGGGAGCTGTTTTTT.

The chain uses TRBV7-8 and TRBJ1-2, with D possibly matching TRBD1 (5 bases). V gave up 5 bases and J gave up 0 bases, with 13 bases separating them. This CDR3 has 15 amino acids. The germline CDR1 and CDR2 sequences are SGHVS and FQNEAQ. Here the CDR3 reads CASSPRDQANYGYTF. The DNA for the CDR3 is TGTGCCAGCAGCCCCAGGGACCAAGCTAACTATGGCTACACCTTC.